Following are 10 T cell receptor beta chains from one sample sequenced in a study of cytomegalovirus exposure and HLA in healthy donors. Primers for the PCR totalled 60 Vbeta and 13 Jbeta. Sequenced by immunoSEQ multiplex PCR; TCRdb stores in-frame clones only, minus some. The repertoire holds about 200,000 clones, roughly 80% seen once, with approximately 1.5% in the top ten. The sequencing sample was made of PBMCs. The receptors originated from a man between 45 and 60 years old in good health and CMV-seronegative.

V gene TRBV7-6 combines with J gene TRBJ2-1; 12 nucleotides line up with TRBD1. The CDR3 loop spans 15 amino acids. Germline V gene lookup returns CDR1 SGHVS and CDR2 FNYEAQ. V dropped 5 bases and J dropped 6; count of bases not matched to a gene: 5. The CDR3 DNA sequence: TGTGCCAGCAGCGTGGGACAGGGGGCGGTCAATGAGCAGTTCTTC. Translated, it gives CASSVGQGAVNEQFF.

The chain has TRBV4-1 and TRBJ1-1, with TRBD1 as a possible D gene (5 bases). The CDR3 covers 14 residues. The germline CDR1 and CDR2 sequences are MGHRA and YSYEKL. V lost 1 base and J lost 6, with 12 bases in between. The DNA for the CDR3 is TGCGCCAGCAGCCAAGGGGGCCGGGCGGCTGAAGCTTTCTTT. Translating gives CASSQGGRAAEAFF.

This clone was counted a few times. The chain employs TRBV27 and TRBJ2-2, with a possible D match to TRBD1 (5 bases). CDR1 is MNHEY and CDR2 is SMNVEV in the germline V gene (reference sequence). This CDR3 is 15 amino acids long. V lost 2 bases and J 4 bases, leaving 11 bases between the germline ends. This chain's CDR3 is CASSLRQGGTGELFF. CDR3 sequence (DNA): TGTGCCAGCAGTTTACGGCAGGGTGGCACCGGGGAGCTGTTTTTT.

The chain recombines TRBV5-4 with TRBJ1-2; D is unresolved. The germline V gene encodes CDR1 SGHNT and CDR2 YYREEE (reference sequence). The CDR3 is 13 amino acids. Trimming removed 4 bases at V and 4 bases at J, with 11 bases between. The CDR3 sequence: CASSLQTGYGYTF. The CDR3 DNA sequence: TGTGCCAGCAGCCTCCAGACGGGCTATGGCTACACCTTC.

This rearrangement joins TRBV28 to TRBJ1-6; D remains ambiguous. Germline CDR1 reads MDHEN; CDR2 reads SYDVKM. The V gene lost 2 bases and the J gene lost 8 bases, with 7 bases spanning the gap. This CDR3 contains 13 residues. The CDR3 region is CASSLLQHSPLHF. Here the CDR3 DNA reads TGTGCCAGCAGTTTACTACAGCATTCACCCCTCCACTTT.

The chain has TRBV28 and TRBJ1-4; tentative D call: TRBD1 (5 bases). V was pared by 2 bases and J by 3 bases, with 10 bases between. The CDR3 has 15 amino acids. Germline CDR1 MDHEN, CDR2 SYDVKM. CDR3 sequence: CASSLGWGANEKLFF. The DNA of the CDR3 is TGTGCCAGCAGTTTAGGTTGGGGGGCTAATGAAAAACTGTTTTTT.

Worth noting for this clone: Other nucleotide sequences in the sample specify the same CDR3. The CDR3 here is CASSVGLAGNTGELFF. The CDR3 DNA is TGTGCCAGCAGCGTGGGACTAGCGGGAAACACCGGGGAGCTGTTTTTT. V usage is TRBV9 and J usage is TRBJ2-2; 13 bases are shared with TRBD2. The CDR3 runs to 16 residues. Germline trimming cut 2 bases from V and 2 bases from J; bases unmatched to any gene: 0. Germline V gene sequence: CDR1 SGDLS, CDR2 YYNGEE.

The chain combines TRBV5-1 with TRBJ2-7; D not resolved. Germline values: CDR1 SGHRS, CDR2 YFSETQ. Trimming pared 1 base from V and 2 bases from J, leaving 10 bases between. The CDR3 totals 14 residues. The CDR3 DNA is TGCGCCAGCAGCTTGACTAACCCTACCTACGAGCAGTACTTC. This encodes CASSLTNPTYEQYF. The full variable domain, its missing parts supplied by reference TRBV5-1 and TRBJ2-7, is KAGVTQTPRYLIKTRGQQVTLSCSPISGHRSVSWYQQTPGQGLQFLFEYFSETQRNKGNFPGRFSGRQFSNSRSEMNVSTLELGDSALYLCASSLTNPTYEQYFGPGTRLTVT.

The V gene is TRBV30, the J gene TRBJ2-1, with D unresolved. The germline V gene has CDR1 GTSNPN and CDR2 SVGIG (reference sequence). This CDR3 spans 12 amino acids. The V gene lost 2 bases and the J gene lost 4 bases, with 6 bases spanning the gap. In DNA, the CDR3 is TGTGCCTGGAGTACGGTGTACAATGAGCAGTTCTTC. Amino acid sequence: CAWSTVYNEQFF.

This chain links TRBV27 with TRBJ2-7, with TRBD2 matching 8 bases. J was trimmed by 2 bases and V by 8 bases; bases with no gene match: 8. This CDR3 is 14 amino acids long. The germline gives CDR1 MNHEY, CDR2 SMNVEV (reference sequence). CDR3 coding DNA: TGTGCCAGCCGCTTAGCGGGGTCGGCCTACGAGCAGTACTTC. Its protein is CASRLAGSAYEQYF.